Given below is one T cell receptor (beta chain) in context. Its antigen is not known. These data are taken from a study of cytomegalovirus exposure and HLA in healthy donors. The overall study: For the approximately 360 genotyped donors, roughly 81% fell within the Caucasian-associated ancestry cluster. Study-wide findings and caveats: Later analysis reportedly placed an Asian-associated ancestry cluster below the roughly 690-donor mean in N-insertions.

Healthy individuals who donated bone marrow served as the donors. The PCR contained 60 Vbeta and 13 Jbeta primers. The table came from immunoSEQ multiplex PCR; TCRdb's copy has only in-frame clones and leaves some out. The table lists 100,000 to 150,000 clones. With 6 bases clipped from V and 1 base from J, the junction kept 8 bases outside the gene matches. The CDR3 contains 15 residues. The germline gives CDR1 SQVTM, CDR2 ANQGSEA. The material sequenced was PBMCs. The origin of this receptor is a man between 18 and 35 years old in good health and CMV-seronegative. The chain recombines TRBV29-1 with TRBJ2-7; 11 nucleotides match TRBD2. CDR3 DNA sequence: TGCAGCGTAATTATACGACTAGCGGGATCCTACGAGCAGTACTTC. Residues: CSVIIRLAGSYEQYF.